This is a list of T cell receptor beta chains from one sample in a study of cytomegalovirus exposure and HLA in healthy donors. The assay was immunoSEQ multiplex PCR, and TCRdb's table has in-frame clones only and misses some. Among approximately 76,000 clones listed, approximately 94% were seen once. Sequencing was done on a sample of PBMCs. All receptors derive from a woman aged 18-29 years in good health and CMV-seropositive. Both conserved end residues are part of each CDR3. The D gene is left open where the match is weak. The size field is filled for only some rows; it gives once, few, many or a size class.

>TRBV6-5|15|.|TRBJ2-7|.
CASSVLDGTSYEQYF
TGTGCCAGCAGTGTTCTAGATGGCACCTCCTACGAGCAGTACTTC
>TRBV13|12|TRBD1|TRBJ2-1|.
CASSPKQTGEFF
TGTGCCAGCAGCCCAAAACAGACAGGGGAGTTCTTC
>TRBV6-5|13|TRBD2|TRBJ2-7|.
CASRGTRSPEQYF
TGTGCCAGCAGAGGGACTAGATCCCCCGAGCAGTACTTC
>TRBV18|15|TRBD1|TRBJ1-2|.
CASSLVGQGAYGYTF
TGTGCCAGCTCACTGGTGGGACAGGGGGCCTATGGCTACACCTTC
>TRBV7-9|16|.|TRBJ1-3|.
CASSFRLSLQGNTIYF
TGTGCCAGCAGCTTCCGACTGTCGCTGCAAGGAAACACCATATATTTT
>TRBV4-2|15|.|TRBJ2-2|.
CASSQGGVRAGELFF
TGTGCCAGCAGCCAGGGAGGCGTTCGGGCCGGGGAGCTGTTTTTT
>TRBV28|11|.|TRBJ2-7|.
CASRGRNEQYF
TGTGCCAGCAGGGGGCGCAACGAGCAGTACTTC
>TRBV7-3|15|.|TRBJ2-3|.
CASSFQRASTDTQYF
TGTGCCAGCAGCTTTCAGCGGGCGAGCACAGATACGCAGTATTTT
>TRBV19|14|TRBD1|TRBJ2-1|.
CASSPRTGGYEQFF
TGTGCCAGTAGTCCGAGGACAGGGGGCTATGAGCAGTTCTTC
>TRBV7-3|14|TRBD1|TRBJ2-7|.
CASSPAGGAYEQYF
TGTGCCAGCAGCCCAGCAGGGGGCGCCTACGAGCAGTACTTC
>TRBV5-4|15|TRBD1|TRBJ2-7|.
CASSERQGRAYEQYF
TGTGCCAGCAGCGAAAGACAGGGAAGGGCCTACGAGCAGTACTTC
>TRBV18|22|TRBD1|TRBJ2-5|once
CASSPPVGTSRDRVRGKDTQYF
TGTGCCAGCTCACCACCGGTAGGAACGTCCCGGGACAGGGTCCGGGGGAAAGACACCCAGTACTTC
>TRBV7-6|15|TRBD2|TRBJ2-3|.
CASSLGGGFADTQYF
TGTGCCAGCAGCTTAGGGGGGGGTTTCGCAGATACGCAGTATTTT
>TRBV5-1|17|.|TRBJ2-2|.
CASSLASRRGNTGELFF
TGCGCCAGCAGCTTGGCCTCTCGTAGGGGGAACACCGGGGAGCTGTTTTTT
>TRBV14|13|.|TRBJ2-2|.
CASSRQQAGELFF
TGTGCCAGCAGCCGACAACAGGCCGGGGAGCTGTTTTTT
>TRBV7-2|15|.|TRBJ1-5|.
CASSYYAGLDQPQHF
TGTGCCAGCAGCTACTACGCAGGGTTGGATCAGCCCCAGCATTTT